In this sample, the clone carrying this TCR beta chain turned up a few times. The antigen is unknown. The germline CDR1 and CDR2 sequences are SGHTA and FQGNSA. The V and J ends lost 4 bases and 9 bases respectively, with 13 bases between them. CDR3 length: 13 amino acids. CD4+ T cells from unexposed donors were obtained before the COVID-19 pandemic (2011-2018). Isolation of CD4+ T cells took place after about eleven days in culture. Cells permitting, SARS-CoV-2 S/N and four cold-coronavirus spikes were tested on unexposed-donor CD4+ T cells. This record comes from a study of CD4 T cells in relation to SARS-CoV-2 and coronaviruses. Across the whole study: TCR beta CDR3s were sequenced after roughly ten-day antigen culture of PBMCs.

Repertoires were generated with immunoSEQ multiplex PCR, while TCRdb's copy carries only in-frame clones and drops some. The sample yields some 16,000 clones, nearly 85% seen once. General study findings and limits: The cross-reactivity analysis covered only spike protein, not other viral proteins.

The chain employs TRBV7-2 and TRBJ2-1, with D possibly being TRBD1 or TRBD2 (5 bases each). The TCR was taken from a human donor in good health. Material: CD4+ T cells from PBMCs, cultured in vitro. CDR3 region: CASSSPTRGEQFF. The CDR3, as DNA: TGTGCCAGCAGCTCCCCAACTAGGGGTGAGCAGTTCTTC.